A selection of T cell receptor beta chains follows, all from one sample in a study of T cells in Graves' hyperthyroidism and ophthalmopathy. Via MiXCR, TCRdb re-called the multiplex PCR reads, giving one row per CDR3 protein. This table holds a few hundred thousand distinct CDR3 sequences, 16% found once. The sample comprised blood. The receptors stem from a woman under 40 with Graves' ophthalmopathy. Each CDR3 is given with its conserved first and last residue. Each record gives: V gene, D gene, J gene, clone size, CDR3 protein, CDR3 DNA. A D gene is named only where the DNA matches it firmly. Some rows mark clone size as missing; the rest say once, few, many or name a class of expanded clone.

>TRBV10-3|.|TRBJ2-5|.
CAISVDNQETQYF
TGTGCCATCAGTGTTGACAACCAAGAGACCCAGTACTTC
>TRBV7-3|TRBD2|TRBJ2-1|many
CASSRDGLAATEQFF
TGTGCCAGCAGCCGAGACGGACTAGCAGCCACCGAGCAGTTCTTC
>TRBV11-2|.|TRBJ2-7|.
CASSQRDSRVYEQYF
TGTGCCAGCAGCCAACGGGACTCACGCGTCTACGAGCAGTACTTC
>TRBV29-1|TRBD1|TRBJ1-6|.
CSVDTGGNSPLHF
TGCAGCGTCGACACAGGGGGTAATTCACCCCTCCACTTT
>TRBV4-2|TRBD2|TRBJ2-1|.
CASSQQSQRGDEQFF
TGTGCCAGCAGCCAACAAAGCCAGCGGGGGGATGAGCAGTTCTTC
>TRBV20-1|TRBD2|TRBJ2-3|.
CSARSTSGPPDTQYF
TGCAGTGCGCGCTCGACTAGCGGCCCCCCCGATACGCAGTATTTT
>TRBV6-1|TRBD1|TRBJ1-1|many
CASRGRGYATEAFF
TGTGCCAGCAGAGGCAGGGGGTATGCGACTGAAGCTTTCTTT
>TRBV20-1|.|TRBJ2-5|many
CSARDRYSPETQYF
TGCAGTGCTAGAGATCGTTATAGCCCTGAGACCCAGTACTTC
>TRBV20-1|TRBD1|TRBJ1-4|few
CSASGVRGARTGLRATNEKLFF
TGCAGTGCTAGTGGTGTCCGTGGGGCCAGGACAGGGCTTCGGGCAACTAATGAAAAACTGTTTTTT
>TRBV7-9|.|TRBJ2-7|many
CASSSSGPLYEQYF
TGTGCCAGCAGCTCAAGCGGGCCTCTATACGAGCAGTACTTC
>TRBV20-1|TRBD1|TRBJ2-1|many
CSAHPPGQGIGNEQFF
TGCAGTGCTCACCCCCCGGGACAGGGTATTGGCAATGAGCAGTTCTTC
>TRBV4-3|.|TRBJ2-2|.
CASSHGSYTGELFF
TGCGCCAGCAGTCACGGATCGTACACCGGGGAGCTGTTTTTT
>TRBV7-9|.|TRBJ1-3|few
CASSQGQFSSSGNTIYF
TGTGCCAGCAGTCAAGGACAGTTTTCCAGCTCTGGAAACACCATATATTTT
>TRBV4-3|TRBD2|TRBJ2-1|.
CASSQEPGSLAGEQFF
TGCGCCAGCAGCCAAGAACCAGGTTCGTTAGCGGGAGAGCAGTTCTTC
>TRBV12-3/TRBV12-4|.|TRBJ2-5|many
CASTSIKTGQKETQYF
TGTGCCAGCACCTCAATTAAGACAGGTCAGAAGGAGACCCAGTACTTC
>TRBV11-2|TRBD2|TRBJ2-1|many
CASSSTSGNFDEQFF
TGTGCCAGCAGCTCCACTAGCGGGAATTTTGATGAGCAGTTCTTC
>TRBV20-1|.|TRBJ1-5|many
CSARSPSGAHQPQHF
TGCAGTGCTAGGTCGCCCTCGGGGGCACATCAGCCCCAGCATTTT
>TRBV28|TRBD1|TRBJ2-7|few
CASSLGDRGLGEQYF
TGTGCCAGCAGTTTAGGCGACAGGGGGCTCGGCGAGCAGTACTTC
>TRBV7-8|.|TRBJ1-6|.
CASSLAVSYNSPLHF
TGTGCCAGCAGCTTAGCGGTCAGTTATAATTCACCCCTCCACTTT
>TRBV11-2|.|TRBJ1-4|.
CASSSDRGEKLFF
TGTGCCAGCAGCTCGGACCGGGGGGAAAAACTGTTTTTT
>TRBV14|TRBD2|TRBJ2-3|few
CASSPSGVSTDTQYF
TGTGCCAGCAGCCCTAGCGGGGTTAGCACAGATACGCAGTATTTT
>TRBV5-1|.|TRBJ2-1|many
CASSPAGLVYNEQFF
TGCGCCAGCAGCCCCGCGGGATTGGTTTACAATGAGCAGTTCTTC
>TRBV5-1|TRBD2|TRBJ2-1|.
CASKGYEAGYNEQFF
TGCGCCAGCAAGGGTTATGAAGCGGGGTACAATGAGCAGTTCTTC
>TRBV28|TRBD2|TRBJ2-1|few
CASSQGLAGVYEQFF
TGTGCCAGCAGCCAAGGACTAGCGGGAGTGTATGAGCAGTTCTTC
>TRBV29-1|TRBD1|TRBJ1-1|.
CSVEGGGAWNTEAFF
TGCAGCGTTGAAGGAGGGGGCGCTTGGAACACTGAAGCTTTCTTT
>TRBV5-1|.|TRBJ2-3|few
CASLQGAPGTDTQYF
TGCGCCAGCCTCCAAGGGGCCCCTGGGACAGATACGCAGTATTTT
>TRBV7-3|TRBD2|TRBJ2-7|many
CASSPTRGLAVTYEQYF
TGTGCCAGCAGCCCAACCAGGGGACTAGCGGTTACCTACGAGCAGTACTTC
>TRBV11-2|TRBD2|TRBJ2-2|many
CASSGGSWVTGELFF
TGTGCCAGCAGCGGCGGGAGTTGGGTCACCGGGGAGCTGTTTTTT
>TRBV19|.|TRBJ1-1|.
CASSISIITEAFF
TGTGCCAGTAGTATCAGCATTATCACTGAAGCTTTCTTT
>TRBV18|TRBD2|TRBJ2-2|.
CASSPFTSGRGGELFF
TGTGCCAGCTCGCCTTTTACTAGCGGGAGAGGCGGGGAGCTGTTTTTT
>TRBV28|.|TRBJ1-2|many
CASSTTQEWNGYTF
TGTGCCAGCAGTACAACCCAGGAATGGAATGGCTACACCTTC
>TRBV2|TRBD2|TRBJ2-7|many
CASSEYPLAGYEQYF
TGTGCCAGCAGTGAATACCCCCTAGCGGGGTACGAGCAGTACTTC
>TRBV5-1|.|TRBJ1-2|.
CASSPSAPNYGYTF
TGCGCCAGCAGCCCTTCTGCCCCTAACTATGGCTACACCTTC